These T cell receptor beta chains were read from a single sample in a study of identical twins. Each CDR3 protein gets one entry after TCRdb re-called the 5' RACE reads with MiXCR. The sample yields 300,000 to 350,000 distinct CDR3 sequences, over 9% seen once. This sample also belongs to another study, concerning yellow fever vaccine responses in identical twins.

The specimen was CD8+ T cells sorted from blood. These receptors all come from a woman aged 18-29 years in good health. The CDR3 runs from the conserved cysteine through the conserved F or W. The order of the fields is clone size, V gene, D gene, CDR3 length, J gene, CDR3 DNA, CDR3 protein. D genes are given only for firm matches. Expanded clones get a size class; other rows say once, few or many, or leave the size out.

size: few
V: TRBV15
D: NA
length: 12
J: TRBJ2-5
DNA: TGTGCCACCAGCAGAGATGGGACAACCCAGTACTTC
CDR3: CATSRDGTTQYF

size: NA
V: TRBV4-1
D: NA
length: 16
J: TRBJ1-5
DNA: TGCGCCAGCAGCTTGTCCCGGGACGGGGGCAATCAGCCCCAGCATTTT
CDR3: CASSLSRDGGNQPQHF

size: NA
V: TRBV29-1
D: NA
length: 12
J: TRBJ1-1
DNA: TGCAGCGTTGCGGTCCAGAACACTGAAGCTTTCTTT
CDR3: CSVAVQNTEAFF

size: many
V: TRBV29-1
D: NA
length: 17
J: TRBJ2-1
DNA: TGCAGCGTGCCAGGGAAAGGGACCCACGGGGCTTACATTGAGCAGTTCTTC
CDR3: CSVPGKGTHGAYIEQFF

size: NA
V: TRBV7-9
D: NA
length: 15
J: TRBJ2-1
DNA: TGTGCCAGCAGCTTAACCGGGTCCCCCTTCAATGAGCAGTTCTTC
CDR3: CASSLTGSPFNEQFF

size: NA
V: TRBV28
D: TRBD1
length: 15
J: TRBJ2-3
DNA: TGTGCCAGCAGGCTAACGGGACAGCGCACAGATACGCAGTATTTT
CDR3: CASRLTGQRTDTQYF

size: few
V: TRBV4-1
D: NA
length: 13
J: TRBJ2-7
DNA: TGCGCCAGCAGCCAGACAGAACTCTACCAGCAGTACTTC
CDR3: CASSQTELYQQYF

size: NA
V: TRBV4-1
D: NA
length: 15
J: TRBJ1-6
DNA: TGCGCCAGCAGCCAAGATTGGGGGGGGAATTCACCCCTCCACTTT
CDR3: CASSQDWGGNSPLHF

size: NA
V: TRBV12-3/TRBV12-4
D: NA
length: 15
J: TRBJ2-5
DNA: TGTGCCAGCAGTCCCCCGCAGGGATACCAAGAGACCCAGTACTTC
CDR3: CASSPPQGYQETQYF

size: many
V: TRBV11-2
D: NA
length: 15
J: TRBJ1-3
DNA: TGTGCCAGCAGCTTAGATCCAAATCCTGGAAACACCATATATTTT
CDR3: CASSLDPNPGNTIYF

size: NA
V: TRBV7-9
D: TRBD1
length: 15
J: TRBJ2-4
DNA: TGTGCCAGCGGAAAGACAGGGGGGGCCAAAAACATTCAGTACTTC
CDR3: CASGKTGGAKNIQYF

size: NA
V: TRBV25-1
D: NA
length: 13
J: TRBJ2-1
DNA: TGTGCCAGCAGTGTGGGGTTAGGCAATGAGCAGTTCTTC
CDR3: CASSVGLGNEQFF

size: few
V: TRBV11-2
D: TRBD2
length: 15
J: TRBJ2-1
DNA: TGTGCCAGCAGCTTAGCTAGCGGGAGAGGTGATGAGCAGTTCTTC
CDR3: CASSLASGRGDEQFF

size: NA
V: TRBV27
D: NA
length: 14
J: TRBJ1-3
DNA: TGTGCCAGCAGAAGGGCCGGTCTTGGAAACACCATATATTTT
CDR3: CASRRAGLGNTIYF

size: few
V: TRBV7-9
D: NA
length: 14
J: TRBJ1-6
DNA: TGTGCCAGCAGTCATGGGGGGGATAATTCACCCCTCCACTTT
CDR3: CASSHGGDNSPLHF

size: NA
V: TRBV11-2
D: TRBD2
length: 20
J: TRBJ2-1
DNA: TGTGCCAGCAGCCACCGAAGGGGACTAGCGGGGGGCCCTACCTACAATGAGCAGTTCTTC
CDR3: CASSHRRGLAGGPTYNEQFF

size: NA
V: TRBV5-5
D: TRBD1
length: 15
J: TRBJ2-7
DNA: TGTGCCAGCAGCTTTGGTTGGACAGGGGGCTACGAGCAGTACTTC
CDR3: CASSFGWTGGYEQYF

size: NA
V: TRBV15
D: NA
length: 15
J: TRBJ1-6
DNA: TGTGCCACCAGCGTCCGGGCCGCCGAGGATTCACCCCTCCACTTT
CDR3: CATSVRAAEDSPLHF

size: few
V: TRBV6-5
D: TRBD2
length: 16
J: TRBJ2-4
DNA: TGTGCCAGCAGTTACTCCAGCGGGAACGCCAAAAACATTCAGTACTTC
CDR3: CASSYSSGNAKNIQYF

size: few
V: TRBV6-1
D: TRBD2
length: 15
J: TRBJ2-1
DNA: TGTGCCAGCAGTCCGTCCGGGGGGAGGGCCAATGAGCAGTTCTTC
CDR3: CASSPSGGRANEQFF

size: NA
V: TRBV27
D: NA
length: 15
J: TRBJ2-7
DNA: TGTGCCAGCAGTTTAAGGGCAGGGCGAAATCACGAGCAGTACTTC
CDR3: CASSLRAGRNHEQYF

size: many
V: TRBV6-2/TRBV6-3
D: NA
length: 13
J: TRBJ2-6
DNA: TGTGCCAGCAAAGTACAGGGTACCAACGTCCTGACTTTC
CDR3: CASKVQGTNVLTF

size: NA
V: TRBV9
D: TRBD2
length: 18
J: TRBJ2-3
DNA: TGTGCCAGCAGCGTTGCCGGGACTAGCGGGGTTTCCACAGATACGCAGTATTTT
CDR3: CASSVAGTSGVSTDTQYF

size: once
V: TRBV5-5
D: NA
length: 11
J: TRBJ2-1
DNA: TGTGCCAGCACCCAGTACAATGAGCAGTTCTTC
CDR3: CASTQYNEQFF

size: NA
V: TRBV15
D: NA
length: 14
J: TRBJ1-1
DNA: TGTGCCACCAGCAGAGTCAGCATGAACACTGAAGCTTTCTTT
CDR3: CATSRVSMNTEAFF

size: NA
V: TRBV20-1
D: NA
length: 12
J: TRBJ1-1
DNA: TGCAGTGCTACGCGCGGCAACACTGAAGCTTTCTTT
CDR3: CSATRGNTEAFF

size: few
V: TRBV9
D: TRBD2
length: 22
J: TRBJ2-1
DNA: TGTGCCAGCAGCGTAGCCCAGGGACTAGCGGGAGGGCCAGCCATCTCTTACAATGAGCAGTTCTTC
CDR3: CASSVAQGLAGGPAISYNEQFF

size: few
V: TRBV27
D: TRBD2
length: 18
J: TRBJ2-3
DNA: TGTGCCAGCAGTTTCCTAGACCGACTAGCGGAGAACACAGATACGCAGTATTTT
CDR3: CASSFLDRLAENTDTQYF

size: many
V: TRBV27
D: NA
length: 14
J: TRBJ2-7
DNA: TGTGCCAGCAGCCTCAGGGTGTCACCCTACGAGCAGTACTTC
CDR3: CASSLRVSPYEQYF

size: few
V: TRBV29-1
D: NA
length: 12
J: TRBJ1-2
DNA: TGCAGCGTTGACACAGCCCTGGGAGGCTACACCTTC
CDR3: CSVDTALGGYTF

size: NA
V: TRBV10-2
D: NA
length: 14
J: TRBJ1-2
DNA: TGCGCCAGCAGTGGGGTGGCCCCGGACTATGGCTACACCTTC
CDR3: CASSGVAPDYGYTF

size: NA
V: TRBV7-9
D: TRBD1
length: 15
J: TRBJ1-4
DNA: TGTGCCAGCAGCTCCACAGGGGGGAGCCTTGAAAAACTGTTTTTT
CDR3: CASSSTGGSLEKLFF

size: NA
V: TRBV6-5
D: NA
length: 13
J: TRBJ2-1
DNA: TGTGCCAGCAGTTACCAAGATTCCAATGAGCAGTTCTTC
CDR3: CASSYQDSNEQFF

size: NA
V: TRBV12-3/TRBV12-4
D: TRBD1
length: 15
J: TRBJ2-7
DNA: TGTGCCAGCAGTTACCCAGGACAGGGAACGGACGAGCAGTACTTC
CDR3: CASSYPGQGTDEQYF

size: few
V: TRBV29-1
D: TRBD2
length: 15
J: TRBJ2-1
DNA: TGCAGCGTTCCCAAGACTAGCGGGCCACACAATGAGCAGTTCTTC
CDR3: CSVPKTSGPHNEQFF

size: NA
V: TRBV12-3/TRBV12-4
D: NA
length: 15
J: TRBJ2-7
DNA: TGTGCCAGCAGTTCCCCGGGACGCAAGACTTACGAGCAGTACTTC
CDR3: CASSSPGRKTYEQYF

size: NA
V: TRBV28
D: NA
length: 16
J: TRBJ2-1
DNA: TGTGCCAGCAGATGGACATCGGCCCGCGGTGACAATGAGCAGTTCTTC
CDR3: CASRWTSARGDNEQFF

size: NA
V: TRBV24-1
D: TRBD1
length: 16
J: TRBJ2-1
DNA: TGTGCCACCAGTGATAGGGGGACAGGGGGCGGCAATGAGCAGTTCTTC
CDR3: CATSDRGTGGGNEQFF

size: many
V: TRBV12-3/TRBV12-4
D: TRBD1
length: 13
J: TRBJ1-4
DNA: TGTGCCAGCAGAACCCGCAGGGGGCGGAAACTGTTTTTT
CDR3: CASRTRRGRKLFF

size: NA
V: TRBV4-1
D: TRBD1
length: 16
J: TRBJ1-2
DNA: TGCGCCAGCAGCCACAAAGTGTATTGGACAGGGCTTGGCTACACCTTC
CDR3: CASSHKVYWTGLGYTF

size: many
V: TRBV9
D: TRBD2
length: 16
J: TRBJ2-5
DNA: TGTGCCAGCAGCGTTGCCGCGGGAGGGCCCCAAGAGACCCAGTACTTC
CDR3: CASSVAAGGPQETQYF

size: NA
V: TRBV9
D: NA
length: 13
J: TRBJ2-7
DNA: TGTGCCAGCAGCCCTCCCTACAGTCAAGAGCAGTACTTC
CDR3: CASSPPYSQEQYF

size: many
V: TRBV5-6
D: NA
length: 16
J: TRBJ2-1
DNA: TGTGCCAGCCGAAGCAGCTTGGTACTGAGTTACAATGAGCAGTTCTTC
CDR3: CASRSSLVLSYNEQFF

size: NA
V: TRBV28
D: NA
length: 14
J: TRBJ2-7
DNA: TGTGCCAGCAGTTTATATCGGGGGGCCGACGAGCAGTACTTC
CDR3: CASSLYRGADEQYF

size: NA
V: TRBV19
D: TRBD1
length: 16
J: TRBJ1-1
DNA: TGTGCCAGTATTGATACCGGGACAGGGGGGGTGATGAAGGCTTTCTTT
CDR3: CASIDTGTGGVMKAFF

size: many
V: TRBV29-1
D: TRBD2
length: 14
J: TRBJ2-2
DNA: TGCAGCGTTGAAGGAGCGGGAGTCACCGGGGAGCTGTTTTTT
CDR3: CSVEGAGVTGELFF

size: NA
V: TRBV20-1
D: TRBD2
length: 15
J: TRBJ2-1
DNA: TGCAGTGCTAGGGGGTGGCGGGAGGGATCTAATGAGCAGTTCTTC
CDR3: CSARGWREGSNEQFF

size: NA
V: TRBV19
D: NA
length: 16
J: TRBJ2-1
DNA: TGTGCCAGTAGTATAGTCCTCCAGATTCGCTACAATGAGCAGTTCTTC
CDR3: CASSIVLQIRYNEQFF

size: few
V: TRBV12-3/TRBV12-4
D: TRBD1
length: 19
J: TRBJ1-1
DNA: TGTGCCAGCAGTTTATCCGGACAGGTCCGTTATAAATTAGCGTCTGAAGCTTTCTTT
CDR3: CASSLSGQVRYKLASEAFF

size: NA
V: TRBV9
D: NA
length: 14
J: TRBJ2-3
DNA: TGTGCCAGCAGCCCGGGAGTCCTCACAGATACGCAGTATTTT
CDR3: CASSPGVLTDTQYF

size: few
V: TRBV4-1
D: NA
length: 17
J: TRBJ2-3
DNA: TGCGCCAGCAGCCAAGTGGATACGGCGGGGCGGTCAGATACGCAGTATTTT
CDR3: CASSQVDTAGRSDTQYF

size: few
V: TRBV15
D: NA
length: 13
J: TRBJ2-4
DNA: TGTGCCACCCTGGGACTCGACGGGAACATTCAGTACTTC
CDR3: CATLGLDGNIQYF